Following are 20 T cell receptor beta chains from one sample sequenced in a study of OX40 agonist ivuxolimab in advanced cancers. Library creation used the immunoSEQ multiplex PCR assay. TCRdb retrieved this table from immuneACCESS and kept in-frame rearrangements only. Not all clones are present; in checked studies, unresolved V genes account for under half, and no reason is known for the remainder. The sample table holds fewer than 55,000 clones, of which 75% to 90% were seen once. The top ten clonotypes cover nearly 0.7% of the sample. The material sequenced was CD4+ or CD8+ T cells sorted from blood, taken in a trial of the OX40 agonist ivuxolimab. Every receptor here comes from an adult with an advanced solid tumor such as melanoma, head and neck, liver or kidney cancer.

V usage is TRBV2 and J usage is TRBJ1-1; D is unclear. The germline V gene encodes CDR1 SNHLY and CDR2 FYNNEI. The CDR3 length is 15 residues. Between the trimmed V and J ends, which lost 2 bases and 1 base, there was a span of 11 bases. DNA of the CDR3: TGTGCCAGCAGTGAAAACCCCAGCGGGAACACTGAAGCTTTCTTT. Protein product: CASSENPSGNTEAFF.

The table lists this clone with a few counts. The CDR3 DNA sequence: TGTGCCAGCGCTGGACGTGGGGGGGCCTCAGATACGCAGTATTTT. Its translation is CASAGRGGASDTQYF. This chain links TRBV5-4 with TRBJ2-3; possibly TRBD2 for D (7 bases). Trimming cost V 7 bases and J 4 bases, with 19 bases left between them. Germline CDR1 is SGHNT and CDR2 is YYREEE (reference sequence). This CDR3 has 15 amino acids.

J is TRBJ2-7 and V is TRBV19, with TRBD2 matching over 7 bases. The CDR3 extends over 13 amino acids. Germline V lookup: CDR1 LNHDA, CDR2 SQIVND (reference sequence). J was trimmed by 4 bases and V by 5 bases; bases with no gene match: 5. The DNA of the CDR3 is TGTGCCAGTAGTCTCGGACTAGTTTACGAGCAGTACTTC. It yields the protein CASSLGLVYEQYF.

The chain links TRBV27 to TRBJ1-2; D is possibly TRBD1 (6 bases). Germline assignment: CDR1 MNHEY and CDR2 SMNVEV (reference sequence). Trimming pared 6 bases from V and 4 bases from J, leaving 18 bases between. This CDR3 is built from 15 residues. CDR3 DNA sequence: TGTGCCAGCAGGGCTTCGGGGGGCCTAAGCTATGGCTACACCTTC. Its translation is CASRASGGLSYGYTF.

The chain couples TRBV7-8 to TRBJ1-1; D ambiguous. The CDR3 has 15 amino acids. The V end was cut by 5 bases, the J end by 0 bases, with 13 bases between. Germline lookup yields CDR1 SGHVS and CDR2 FQNEAQ. The CDR3 nucleotides read TGTGCCAGCAGCAAACGATCAGAAGTGAACACTGAAGCTTTCTTT. Its protein is CASSKRSEVNTEAFF.

The V gene is TRBV5-4, the J gene TRBJ2-5, with a tentative D call TRBD2 (6 bases). Deletions cut 4 bases from V and 6 bases from J, with 16 bases between. Germline V lookup: CDR1 SGHNT, CDR2 YYREEE (reference sequence). This CDR3 spans 14 amino acids. DNA for the CDR3: TGTGCCAGCAGCCCCCCCCTCGCGGGAAAGACCCAGTACTTC. Translated: CASSPPLAGKTQYF. Variable domain in full (rest from reference TRBV5-4 and TRBJ2-5): ETGVTQSPTHLIKTRGQQVTLRCSSQSGHNTVSWYQQALGQGPQFIFQYYREEENGRGNFPPRFSGLQFPNYSSELNVNALELDDSALYLCASSPPLAGKTQYFGPGTRLLVL.

The V call is TRBV23-1, the J call TRBJ2-7, with 9 bases identical to TRBD1. TRBV23-1 has ORF status, its function being uncertain. This CDR3 is 15 amino acids long. J gave up 3 bases and V 3 bases, and 6 bases lay outside the gene matches. As DNA, the CDR3 is TGCGCCAGCAGTCACCTACAGGGGGCCTGCTACGAGCAGTACTTC. Its protein product is CASSHLQGACYEQYF.

This chain connects TRBV10-3 to TRBJ1-3; unclear D gene. Germline CDR1 is ENHRY and CDR2 is SYGVKD. This CDR3 comprises 11 residues. Between the trimmed V and J ends, which lost 9 bases and 3 bases, there was a span of 6 bases. In DNA form, the CDR3 reads TGTGCCATAGGAAATGGAAACACCATATATTTT. Translated: CAIGNGNTIYF.

This chain joins TRBV2 and TRBJ1-6, with D uncertain. The CDR3 length is 12 residues. V shed 4 bases and J shed 7 bases, with 5 bases lying between them. Looked up from germline, CDR1 is SNHLY and CDR2 is FYNNEI. The CDR3 DNA reads as TGTGCCAGCAGTGGAAGGAATTCACCCCTCCACTTT. The encoded protein is CASSGRNSPLHF.

V usage is TRBV2 and J usage is TRBJ1-2, with a possible D match to TRBD1 (5 bases). With 5 bases removed from V and 8 bases from J, the gap between germline ends came to 15 bases. The CDR3 sequence is 13 residues long. The V gene's germline CDR1 is SNHLY and CDR2 FYNNEI. CDR3 DNA: TGTGCCAGCAGTCTGGTGGCAGGGCGAGGCTACACCTTC. Protein: CASSLVAGRGYTF.

This sequence joins TRBV6-5 and TRBJ2-5; possibly TRBD1 or TRBD2 for D (5 bases each). The germline gives CDR1 MNHEY, CDR2 SVGAGI. This CDR3 region has 13 residues. The V gene lost 5 bases and the J gene lost 5 bases, with 12 bases spanning the gap. CDR3 coding DNA: TGTGCCAGCAGTCTGGGGGTCTGGGAGACCCAGTACTTC. This sequence encodes CASSLGVWETQYF.

The CDR3 nucleotides are TGCGCCAGCAGCTTGGGGCAGGGAGGGGAAGAGACCCAGTACTTC. Its translation is CASSLGQGGEETQYF. The chain couples TRBV5-1 to TRBJ2-5, with 7 nucleotides matching TRBD2. In germline, CDR1 is SGHRS, CDR2 YFSETQ. Germline trimming cut 0 bases from V and 3 bases from J; bases unmatched to any gene: 5. The CDR3 has 15 residues.

This clone showed up just a few times. The chain employs TRBV7-3 and TRBJ2-7, with 7 bases fitting TRBD2. The J segment lost 7 bases and the V segment lost 5 bases, leaving 8 bases of the junction unmatched. From germline, CDR1 is SGHTA and CDR2 FQGTGA. CDR3 length: 13 residues. The CDR3 region has the DNA TGTGCCAGCAGCCCTCTAGGGGAGGGAGAGCAGTACTTC. Protein: CASSPLGEGEQYF.

This chain connects TRBV2 to TRBJ2-7, with D possibly matching TRBD1 (5 bases). The V gene's germline CDR1 is SNHLY and CDR2 FYNNEI. V was shortened by 6 bases and J by 4 bases, with 7 bases between the two germline ends. The CDR3 consists of 11 residues. The DNA of the CDR3 is TGTGCCAGCAGAGCAGGGTACGAGCAGTACTTC. Translating gives CASRAGYEQYF.

The V call is TRBV2, the J call TRBJ1-2; 10 bases map to TRBD1. This CDR3 is 15 amino acids long. V was pared by 4 bases and J by 7 bases, with 9 bases of the junction left unmatched. Germline values: CDR1 SNHLY, CDR2 FYNNEI. CDR3 amino acids: CASSASRQGAGGYTF. DNA of the CDR3: TGTGCCAGCAGTGCCTCCCGACAGGGGGCTGGTGGCTACACCTTC.

This clone was seen just once. The V and J genes are TRBV5-5 and TRBJ1-2; unclear D gene. Germline CDR1 reads SGHKS; CDR2 reads YYEKEE (reference sequence). V was trimmed by 1 base and J by 0 bases, leaving 10 bases between them. The CDR3 has 15 residues. CDR3 sequence reads: CASSLYGVANYGYTF. CDR3 DNA sequence: TGTGCCAGCAGCTTGTACGGGGTAGCTAACTATGGCTACACCTTC.

This clone has just one count. V gene TRBV19 combines with J gene TRBJ1-5; no clear D gene. Trimming cost V 7 bases and J 0 bases, with 7 bases left between them. Germline values: CDR1 LNHDA, CDR2 SQIVND (reference sequence). The CDR3 loop spans 13 amino acids. CDR3 nucleotide sequence: TGTGCCAGTATGTCTTATAGCAATCAGCCCCAGCATTTT. Protein: CASMSYSNQPQHF.

This clone has a handful of counts. The chain recombines TRBV11-2 with TRBJ1-4; 9 bases map to TRBD1. V shed 5 bases and J 8 bases; nucleotides not matched to a gene: 3. The CDR3 has 13 amino acids. CDR1 and CDR2 from the germline V gene are SGHAT and FQNNGV. The CDR3 DNA reads as TGTGCCAGCAGCCGGGACAGGGACGAAAAACTGTTTTTT. Amino acids: CASSRDRDEKLFF.

V usage is TRBV5-1 and J usage is TRBJ1-1, with a possible D match to TRBD1 (5 bases). The CDR3 is 14 residues long. The V end lost 4 bases, the J end lost 3 bases, and 13 bases lay between the germline ends. The germline V gene has CDR1 SGHRS and CDR2 YFSETQ. The CDR3 DNA reads as TGCGCCAGCAGCCCGCAGGGTATGCACACTGAAGCTTTCTTT. Protein product: CASSPQGMHTEAFF.

The chain is built from TRBV7-2 and TRBJ1-3; D remains ambiguous. The CDR3 length is 15 residues. Germline CDR1 SGHTA, CDR2 FQGNSA. The V gene lost 1 base and the J gene lost 0 bases, with 7 bases spanning the gap. The CDR3 region is CASSLGPTSGNTIYF. For the CDR3, the DNA is TGTGCCAGCAGCTTAGGCCCAACCTCTGGAAACACCATATATTTT. Based on the CDR3 plus reference TRBV7-2 and TRBJ1-3, the full variable domain is GAGVSQSPSNKVTEKGKDVELRCDPISGHTALYWYRQSLGQGLEFLIYFQGNSAPDKSGLPSDRFSAERTGGSVSTLTIQRTQQEDSAVYLCASSLGPTSGNTIYFGEGSWLTVV.